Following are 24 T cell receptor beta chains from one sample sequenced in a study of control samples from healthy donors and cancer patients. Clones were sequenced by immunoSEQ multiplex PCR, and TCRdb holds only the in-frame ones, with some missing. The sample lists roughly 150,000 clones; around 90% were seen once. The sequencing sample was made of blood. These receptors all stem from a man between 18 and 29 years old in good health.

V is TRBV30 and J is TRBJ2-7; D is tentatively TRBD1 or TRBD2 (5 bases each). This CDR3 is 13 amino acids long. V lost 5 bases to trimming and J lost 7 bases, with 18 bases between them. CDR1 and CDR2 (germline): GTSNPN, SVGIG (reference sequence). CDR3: CAWDTGTPGEQYF. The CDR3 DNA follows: TGTGCCTGGGACACCGGGACCCCGGGAGAGCAGTACTTC. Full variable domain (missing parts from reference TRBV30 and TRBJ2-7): SQTIHQWPATLVQPVGSPLSLECTVEGTSNPNLYWYRQAAGRGLQLLFYSVGIGQISSEVPQNLSASRPQDRQFILSSKKLLLSDSGFYLCAWDTGTPGEQYFGPGTRLTVT.

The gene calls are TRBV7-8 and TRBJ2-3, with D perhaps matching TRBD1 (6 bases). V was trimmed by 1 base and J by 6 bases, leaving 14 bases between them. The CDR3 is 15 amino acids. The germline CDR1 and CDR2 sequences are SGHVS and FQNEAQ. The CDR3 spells CASSLEGHPMDTQYF. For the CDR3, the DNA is TGTGCCAGCAGCTTAGAGGGACACCCGATGGATACGCAGTATTTT.

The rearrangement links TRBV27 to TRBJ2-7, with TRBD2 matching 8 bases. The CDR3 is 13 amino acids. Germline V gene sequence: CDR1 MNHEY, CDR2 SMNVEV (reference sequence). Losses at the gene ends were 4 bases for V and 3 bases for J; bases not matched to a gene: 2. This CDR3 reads CASSSGGGYEQYF. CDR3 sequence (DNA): TGTGCCAGCAGTTCCGGGGGGGGCTACGAGCAGTACTTC.

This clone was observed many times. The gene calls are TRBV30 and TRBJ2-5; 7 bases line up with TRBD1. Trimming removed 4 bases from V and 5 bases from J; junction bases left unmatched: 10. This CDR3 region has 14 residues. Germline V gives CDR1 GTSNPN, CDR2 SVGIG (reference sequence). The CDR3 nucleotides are TGTGCCTGGAAGGTGGGACAGCACACGGAGACCCAGTACTTC. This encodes CAWKVGQHTETQYF.

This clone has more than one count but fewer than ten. CDR3 DNA sequence: TGTGCCAGCAGCTCTAGCGGGTCCATCGGGTACAATGAGCAGTTCTTC. Its protein product is CASSSSGSIGYNEQFF. V is TRBV11-2 and J is TRBJ2-1, with 8 bases aligning to TRBD2. J was trimmed by 4 bases and V by 4 bases; bases with no gene match: 9. The V gene's germline CDR1 is SGHAT and CDR2 FQNNGV. The CDR3 has 16 amino acids. Based on the CDR3 plus reference TRBV11-2 and TRBJ2-1, the full variable domain is EAGVAQSPRYKIIEKRQSVAFWCNPISGHATLYWYQQILGQGPKLLIQFQNNGVVDDSQLPKDRFSAERLKGVDSTLKIQPAKLEDSAVYLCASSSSGSIGYNEQFFGPGTRLTVL.

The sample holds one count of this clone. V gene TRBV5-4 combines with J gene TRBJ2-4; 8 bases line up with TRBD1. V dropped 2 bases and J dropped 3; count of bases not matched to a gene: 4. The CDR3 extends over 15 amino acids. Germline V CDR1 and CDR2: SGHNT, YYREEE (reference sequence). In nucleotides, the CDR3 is TGTGCCAGCAGCTTTGGACAGGGAATCAAAAACATTCAGTACTTC. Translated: CASSFGQGIKNIQYF.

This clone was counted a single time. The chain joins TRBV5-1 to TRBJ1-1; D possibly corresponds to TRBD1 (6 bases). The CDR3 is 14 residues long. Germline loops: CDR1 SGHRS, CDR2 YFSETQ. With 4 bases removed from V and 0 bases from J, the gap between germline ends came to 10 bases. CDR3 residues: CASSPGHLNTEAFF. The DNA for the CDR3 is TGCGCCAGCAGCCCGGGACACTTGAACACTGAAGCTTTCTTT. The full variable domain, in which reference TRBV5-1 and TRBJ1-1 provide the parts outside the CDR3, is KAGVTQTPRYLIKTRGQQVTLSCSPISGHRSVSWYQQTPGQGLQFLFEYFSETQRNKGNFPGRFSGRQFSNSRSEMNVSTLELGDSALYLCASSPGHLNTEAFFGQGTRLTVV.

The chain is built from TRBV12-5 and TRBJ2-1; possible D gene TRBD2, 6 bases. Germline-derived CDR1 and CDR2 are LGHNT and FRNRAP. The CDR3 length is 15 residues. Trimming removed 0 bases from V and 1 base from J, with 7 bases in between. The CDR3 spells CASGLVRGSYNEQFF. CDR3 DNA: TGTGCTAGTGGTTTGGTCCGGGGGTCCTACAATGAGCAGTTCTTC.

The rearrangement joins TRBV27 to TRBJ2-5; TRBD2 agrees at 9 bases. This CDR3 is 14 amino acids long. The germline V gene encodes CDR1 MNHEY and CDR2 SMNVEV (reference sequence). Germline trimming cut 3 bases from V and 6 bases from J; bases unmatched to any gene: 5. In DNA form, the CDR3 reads TGTGCCAGCAGTTTGCTAGCGGGGTCGCAGACCCAGTACTTC. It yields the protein CASSLLAGSQTQYF.

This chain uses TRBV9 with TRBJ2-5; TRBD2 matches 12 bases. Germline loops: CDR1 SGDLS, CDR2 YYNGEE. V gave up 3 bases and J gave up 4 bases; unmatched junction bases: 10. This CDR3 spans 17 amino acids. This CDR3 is CASSAPTGLAGIETQYF. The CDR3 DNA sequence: TGTGCCAGCAGCGCCCCGACGGGACTAGCGGGTATAGAGACCCAGTACTTC.

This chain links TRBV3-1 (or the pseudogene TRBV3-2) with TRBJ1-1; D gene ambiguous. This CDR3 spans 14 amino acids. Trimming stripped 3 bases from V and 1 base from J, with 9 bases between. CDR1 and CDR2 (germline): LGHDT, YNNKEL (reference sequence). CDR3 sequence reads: CASSHSHRNTEAFF. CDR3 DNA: TGTGCCAGCAGCCACTCCCATCGGAACACTGAAGCTTTCTTT.

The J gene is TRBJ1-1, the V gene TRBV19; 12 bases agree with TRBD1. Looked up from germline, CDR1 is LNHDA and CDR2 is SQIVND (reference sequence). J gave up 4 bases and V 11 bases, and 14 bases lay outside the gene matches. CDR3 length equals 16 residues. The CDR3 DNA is TGTGCCTGCTCCCGGGACAGGGGGCGAGAGGGCACTGAAGCTTTCTTT. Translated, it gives CACSRDRGREGTEAFF.

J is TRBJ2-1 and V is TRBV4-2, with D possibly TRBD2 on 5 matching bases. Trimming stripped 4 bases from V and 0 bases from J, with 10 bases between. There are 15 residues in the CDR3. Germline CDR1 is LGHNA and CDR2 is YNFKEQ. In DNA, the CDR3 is TGTGCCAGCAGCCCAAGAGGGAGCTCCTACAATGAGCAGTTCTTC. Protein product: CASSPRGSSYNEQFF.

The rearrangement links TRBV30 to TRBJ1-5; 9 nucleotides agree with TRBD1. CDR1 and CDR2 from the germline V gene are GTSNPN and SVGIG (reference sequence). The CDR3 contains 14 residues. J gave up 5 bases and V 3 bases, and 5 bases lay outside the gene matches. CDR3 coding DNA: TGTGCCTGGAGCTCGTGGGACAGGGATCAGCCCCAGCATTTT. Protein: CAWSSWDRDQPQHF.

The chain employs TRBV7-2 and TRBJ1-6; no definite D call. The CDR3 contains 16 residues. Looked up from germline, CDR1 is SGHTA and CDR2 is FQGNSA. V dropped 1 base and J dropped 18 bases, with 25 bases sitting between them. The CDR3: CASSLVGSPYAIQPHF. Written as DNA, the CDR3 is TGTGCCAGCAGCTTAGTCGGTAGCCCATACGCAATTCAGCCCCACTTT.

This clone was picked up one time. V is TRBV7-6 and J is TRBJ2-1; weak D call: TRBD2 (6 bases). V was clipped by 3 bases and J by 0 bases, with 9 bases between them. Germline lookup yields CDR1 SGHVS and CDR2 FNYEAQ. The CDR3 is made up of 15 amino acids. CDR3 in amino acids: CASSFGGSSYNEQFF. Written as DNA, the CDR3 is TGTGCCAGCAGCTTTGGAGGGAGCTCCTACAATGAGCAGTTCTTC.

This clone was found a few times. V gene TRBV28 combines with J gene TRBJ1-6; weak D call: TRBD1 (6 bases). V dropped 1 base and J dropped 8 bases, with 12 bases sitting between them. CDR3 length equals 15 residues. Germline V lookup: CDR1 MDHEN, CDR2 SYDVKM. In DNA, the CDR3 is TGTGCCAGCAGTTTATCTACAGGGTTTGATTCACCCCTCCACTTT. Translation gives CASSLSTGFDSPLHF.

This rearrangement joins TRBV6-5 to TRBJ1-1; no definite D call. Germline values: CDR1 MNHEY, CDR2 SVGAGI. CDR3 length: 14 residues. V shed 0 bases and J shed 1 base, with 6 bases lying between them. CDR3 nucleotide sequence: TGTGCCAGCAGTTACTCAGCGGGGAACACTGAAGCTTTCTTT. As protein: CASSYSAGNTEAFF.

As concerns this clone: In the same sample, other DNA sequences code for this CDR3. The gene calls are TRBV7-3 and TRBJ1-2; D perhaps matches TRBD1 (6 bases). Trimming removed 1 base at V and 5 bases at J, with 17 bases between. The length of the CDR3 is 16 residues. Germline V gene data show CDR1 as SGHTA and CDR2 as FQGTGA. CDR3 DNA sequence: TGTGCCAGCAGCTTAAAGGGGGGACACGATCGTTATGGCTACACCTTC. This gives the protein CASSLKGGHDRYGYTF.

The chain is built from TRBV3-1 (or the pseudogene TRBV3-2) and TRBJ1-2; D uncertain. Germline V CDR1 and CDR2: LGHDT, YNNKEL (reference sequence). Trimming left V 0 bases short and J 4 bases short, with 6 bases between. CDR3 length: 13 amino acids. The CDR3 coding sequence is TGTGCCAGCAGCCAAGAATCAGTCTATGGCTACACCTTC. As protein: CASSQESVYGYTF.

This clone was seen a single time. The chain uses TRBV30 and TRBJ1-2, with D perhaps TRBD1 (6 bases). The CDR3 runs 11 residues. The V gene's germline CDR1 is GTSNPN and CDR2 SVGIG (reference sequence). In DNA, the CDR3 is TGTGCTTCACGGACAGACTATGGCTACACCTTC. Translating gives CASRTDYGYTF.

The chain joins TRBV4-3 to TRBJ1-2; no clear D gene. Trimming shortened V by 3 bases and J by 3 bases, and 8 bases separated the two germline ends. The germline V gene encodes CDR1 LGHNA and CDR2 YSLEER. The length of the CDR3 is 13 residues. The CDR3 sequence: CASSQAQYYGYTF. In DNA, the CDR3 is TGCGCCAGCAGCCAGGCTCAGTACTATGGCTACACCTTC.

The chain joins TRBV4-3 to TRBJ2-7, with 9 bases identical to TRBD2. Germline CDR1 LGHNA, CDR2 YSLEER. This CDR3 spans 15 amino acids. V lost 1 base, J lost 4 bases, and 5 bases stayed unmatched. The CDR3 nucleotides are TGCGCCAGCAGCCAAGCAGCCCTAGCGGGGTACGAGCAGTACTTC. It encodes CASSQAALAGYEQYF.

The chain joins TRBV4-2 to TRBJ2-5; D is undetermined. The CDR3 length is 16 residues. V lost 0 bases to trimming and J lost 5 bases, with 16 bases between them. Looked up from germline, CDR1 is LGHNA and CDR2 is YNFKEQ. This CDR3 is CASSQDLDEAPETQYF. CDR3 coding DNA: TGTGCCAGCAGCCAAGATCTGGACGAGGCCCCGGAGACCCAGTACTTC.